This T cell receptor beta chain was captured by sequencing in a study of control samples from healthy donors and cancer patients. CDR3 length: 13 amino acids. CDR1 ENHRY and CDR2 SYGVKD come from the germline V gene. Between the trimmed V and J ends, which lost 4 bases and 1 base, there was a span of 6 bases. Sequencing used immunoSEQ multiplex PCR; TCRdb keeps in-frame clones, though not all of them. This table holds 150,000 to 200,000 clones, about 94% found once. The genes are TRBV10-3 and TRBJ2-3; possibly TRBD2 for D (5 bases). Sample: PBMCs. The receptor's source is a man between 60 and 70 years old with colorectal cancer. The CDR3 loop is CAISAGGTDTQYF. DNA for the CDR3: TGTGCCATCAGTGCCGGGGGCACAGATACGCAGTATTTT.